Sequencing of this TCR beta chain was carried out in a study of blood T cell repertoires in COVID-19. Membership in each cohort depended on participant-reported clinical history. Germline lookup yields CDR1 SGDLS and CDR2 YYNGEE. The V end lost 3 bases, the J end lost 5 bases, and 17 bases lay between the germline ends. The CDR3 is made up of 15 amino acids. TCRdb keeps only in-frame clones here, not all; method: immunoSEQ multiplex PCR. The sample includes some 430,000 clones, 90% of them seen just once. The rearrangement uses TRBV9 and TRBJ2-5; the D gene is possibly TRBD1 (5 bases). Sequencing was done on a sample of PBMCs or T cells enriched from blood (not recorded which). The TCR sequence derives from a man aged 18 to 30 who had recovered from COVID-19. The CDR3 sequence: CASSASGTGEETQYF. CDR3 DNA: TGTGCCAGCAGCGCTAGTGGCACAGGCGAGGAGACCCAGTACTTC. Combining the CDR3 with reference TRBV9 and TRBJ2-5 gives the whole variable domain DSGVTQTPKHLITATGQRVTLRCSPRSGDLSVYWYQQSLDQGLQFLIQYYNGEERAKGNILERFSAQQFPDLHSELNLSSLELGDSALYFCASSASGTGEETQYFGPGTRLLVL.